These 28 T cell receptor beta chains were all obtained from the same sample, sequenced in a study of OX40 agonist ivuxolimab in advanced cancers. Sequenced by immunoSEQ multiplex PCR; TCRdb stores in-frame clones only, minus some. This table has some 42,000 clones, roughly four fifths appearing once. The specimen comprised CD4+ or CD8+ T cells sorted from blood, sampled in a trial of the OX40 agonist ivuxolimab. The receptors stem from an adult with an advanced solid tumor such as melanoma, head and neck, liver or kidney cancer.

The J gene is TRBJ2-7, the V gene TRBV4-1, with a weak D call TRBD1 (7 bases). This CDR3 is 13 amino acids long. V dropped 6 bases and J dropped 3 bases, with 12 bases sitting between them. The germline V gene has CDR1 MGHRA and CDR2 YSYEKL. The CDR3 coding sequence is TGCGCCAGCAGTTACAGGGGAGGCTACGAGCAGTACTTC. It codes for CASSYRGGYEQYF.

The gene calls are TRBV7-6 and TRBJ1-6; D remains unclear. V was pared by 1 base and J by 3 bases, with 1 base between. Germline assignment: CDR1 SGHVS and CDR2 FNYEAQ. CDR3 length: 13 residues. The chain's CDR3 is CASSLDYNSPLHF. The CDR3 DNA is TGTGCCAGCAGCTTAGACTATAATTCACCCCTCCACTTT.

The chain recombines TRBV7-3 with TRBJ2-5; TRBD2 agrees at 10 bases. V dropped 5 bases and J dropped 5; count of bases not matched to a gene: 26. This CDR3 comprises 21 residues. Germline V gene lookup returns CDR1 SGHTA and CDR2 FQGTGA. CDR3 nucleotides: TGTGCCAGCAGCCCCCGGGGTAGCCTAAGCGGGAGGGATCGGTTGCATGAGACCCAGTACTTC. It is translated as CASSPRGSLSGRDRLHETQYF.

This rearrangement joins TRBV5-5 to TRBJ2-1, with D hard to call. Trimming removed 4 bases at V and 6 bases at J, with 17 bases between. CDR3 length equals 15 residues. Germline CDR1 SGHKS, CDR2 YYEKEE (reference sequence). CDR3 sequence (DNA): TGTGCCAGCAGCCAACTGGCATCCTCCCCCAATGAGCAGTTCTTC. The encoded protein is CASSQLASSPNEQFF.

This sequence joins TRBV6-4 and TRBJ2-1; a possible D gene is TRBD2 (6 bases). The V end was cut by 0 bases, the J end by 3 bases, with 15 bases between. This CDR3 region has 17 residues. Germline V lookup: CDR1 MRHNA, CDR2 SNTAGT. The CDR3 DNA reads TGTGCCAGCAGTGACTCTTCGGGCCGCGGGGACTACAATGAGCAGTTCTTC. Residues: CASSDSSGRGDYNEQFF.

The rearrangement links TRBV4-3 to TRBJ2-7; 10 positions match TRBD2. V was clipped by 0 bases and J by 7 bases; unmatched bases: 15. The V gene's germline CDR1 is LGHNA and CDR2 YSLEER. The CDR3 length is 18 residues. The CDR3 here is CASSQESGGVGLAVEQYF. CDR3 nucleotides: TGCGCCAGCAGCCAAGAGTCAGGGGGTGTCGGACTAGCGGTTGAGCAGTACTTC.

This clone was recorded a few times. The V and J genes are TRBV9 and TRBJ2-7; D is uncertain. The CDR3 is made up of 15 amino acids. V was trimmed by 4 bases and J by 2 bases, leaving 16 bases between them. Germline V gives CDR1 SGDLS, CDR2 YYNGEE. CDR3 sequence (DNA): TGTGCCAGCAGCCCGTCTTCTGCTCGAACCTACGAGCAGTACTTC. Protein: CASSPSSARTYEQYF.

This rearrangement joins TRBV4-3 to TRBJ2-1; 11 bases align to TRBD2. CDR1 is LGHNA, CDR2 YSLEER, per germline. There are 15 residues in the CDR3. With 5 bases clipped from V and 8 bases from J, the junction kept 8 bases outside the gene matches. DNA of the CDR3: TGCGCCAGCAGCTTACTAGCGGGGGTTGGGGATGAGCAGTTCTTC. Its translation: CASSLLAGVGDEQFF.

The chain uses TRBV18 and TRBJ1-3, with no clear D. Trimming pared 3 bases from V and 2 bases from J, leaving 11 bases between. This CDR3 is built from 15 residues. CDR1 is KGHSH, CDR2 LQKENI, per germline. CDR3 residues: CASSPIVDTGNTIYF. The CDR3 bases are TGTGCCAGCTCACCTATTGTCGATACTGGAAACACCATATATTTT.

This clone was counted once. This chain joins TRBV28 and TRBJ2-3; tentative D call: TRBD2 (6 bases). CDR3 length equals 16 residues. Deletions cut 4 bases from V and 3 bases from J, with 17 bases between. CDR1 and CDR2 (germline): MDHEN, SYDVKM. CDR3 sequence: CASSWRTGAGTDTQYF. CDR3 coding DNA: TGTGCCAGCAGTTGGCGCACGGGAGCAGGGACAGATACGCAGTATTTT.

V and J are TRBV28 and TRBJ2-2; unclear D gene. This CDR3 comprises 12 residues. CDR1 is MDHEN, CDR2 SYDVKM, per germline. V lost 2 bases, J lost 6 bases, and 4 bases lay in between. CDR3 DNA: TGTGCCAGCAGTTTAGGAGCCGGGGAGCTGTTTTTT. Amino acids: CASSLGAGELFF.

This clone has a single count. The genes are TRBV19 and TRBJ1-4; no clear D gene. Germline assignment: CDR1 LNHDA and CDR2 SQIVND (reference sequence). Trimming removed 3 bases from V and 4 bases from J, with 12 bases in between. The CDR3 sequence is 15 residues long. CDR3 loop: CASSILAGDNEKLFF. The CDR3 nucleotides read TGTGCCAGTAGTATCTTAGCAGGTGATAATGAAAAACTGTTTTTT.

This clone came up a few times. The gene calls are TRBV6-6 and TRBJ1-5; no clear D. The germline V and J ends were trimmed by 5 bases and 2 bases, with 10 bases remaining between them. CDR3 size: 14 residues. Germline assignment: CDR1 MNHNY and CDR2 SVGAGI (reference sequence). CDR3 region: CASSSSGGNQPQHF. CDR3 DNA sequence: TGTGCCAGCAGTAGCTCGGGTGGCAATCAGCCCCAGCATTTT.

This clone was picked up a small number of times. This rearrangement joins TRBV29-1 to TRBJ2-7, with D possibly TRBD1 on 5 matching bases. Germline V lookup: CDR1 SQVTM, CDR2 ANQGSEA. CDR3 size: 10 residues. The germline V and J ends were trimmed by 4 bases and 9 bases, with 10 bases remaining between them. As DNA, the CDR3 is TGCAGCGTTGTTGAAGGGGCGCAGTACTTC. Residues: CSVVEGAQYF.

The chain couples TRBV29-1 to TRBJ1-3, with 10 positions matching TRBD1. V lost 7 bases, J lost 0 bases, and 9 bases stayed unmatched. Germline V CDR1 and CDR2: SQVTM, ANQGSEA. CDR3 length: 16 amino acids. DNA of the CDR3: TGCAGCGCTAAAGGGACAGGGGATTTCTCTGGAAACACCATATATTTT. Translation gives CSAKGTGDFSGNTIYF.

V and J are TRBV2 and TRBJ2-5; 7 nucleotides align to TRBD2. Per the germline V gene, CDR1 is SNHLY and CDR2 is FYNNEI. J lost 3 bases, V lost 2 bases, and 3 bases had no gene match. The CDR3 has 14 residues. This CDR3 reads CASSELGGEETQYF. The CDR3 coding sequence is TGTGCCAGCAGTGAATTGGGGGGGGAAGAGACCCAGTACTTC.

This chain joins TRBV6-5 and TRBJ1-1; D not certain. The CDR3 has 15 amino acids. V was pared by 2 bases and J by 0 bases, with 10 bases between. The germline V gene has CDR1 MNHEY and CDR2 SVGAGI. CDR3 sequence (DNA): TGTGCCAGCAGTTACAGCGGCAGCCTGAACACTGAAGCTTTCTTT. It is translated as CASSYSGSLNTEAFF.

V is TRBV6-5 and J is TRBJ2-7; 7 bases line up with TRBD1. The CDR3 totals 12 residues. CDR1 is MNHEY and CDR2 is SVGAGI in the germline V gene. Germline trimming cut 6 bases from V and 4 bases from J; bases unmatched to any gene: 3. The CDR3 region is CASRATGYEQYF. In DNA form, the CDR3 reads TGTGCCAGCAGGGCGACAGGGTACGAGCAGTACTTC.

This chain connects TRBV7-9 to TRBJ2-5; possible D gene TRBD1, 6 bases. CDR1 SEHNR and CDR2 FQNEAQ come from the germline V gene (reference sequence). This CDR3 spans 16 amino acids. Trimming stripped 5 bases from V and 5 bases from J, with 21 bases between. DNA for the CDR3: TGTGCCAGCAGCCGAATTGATGGGGGCGTTTACGAGACCCAGTACTTC. This codes for CASSRIDGGVYETQYF. The entire variable domain, with the rest obtained from reference TRBV7-9 and TRBJ2-5, is as follows: DTGVSQNPRHKITKRGQNVTFRCDPISEHNRLYWYRQTLGQGPEFLTYFQNEAQLEKSRLLSDRFSAERPKGSFSTLEIQRTEQGDSAMYLCASSRIDGGVYETQYFGPGTRLLVL.

The gene calls are TRBV12-5 and TRBJ2-1, with a possible D match to TRBD1 (5 bases). CDR3 length equals 16 residues. V was shortened by 2 bases and J by 0 bases, with 11 bases between the two germline ends. The germline CDR1 and CDR2 sequences are LGHNT and FRNRAP. CDR3 region: CASGLWADTSYNEQFF. Here the CDR3 DNA reads TGTGCTAGTGGTTTGTGGGCGGACACCTCCTACAATGAGCAGTTCTTC.

The CDR3, as DNA: TGCGCCAGCAGCCAAGATACTGTCGGAGTCTACGAGCAGTACTTC. Translating it yields CASSQDTVGVYEQYF. The chain recombines TRBV4-1 with TRBJ2-7; no firm D call. The length of the CDR3 is 15 residues. V was pared by 0 bases and J by 3 bases, with 12 bases between. Germline CDR1 is MGHRA and CDR2 is YSYEKL.

This clone was observed once. The chain is built from TRBV7-2 and TRBJ2-1; D is possibly TRBD1 (6 bases). Trimming took off 6 bases at V and 7 bases at J, with 16 bases between the two ends. Germline lookup yields CDR1 SGHTA and CDR2 FQGNSA. The CDR3 has 14 residues. The CDR3 protein is CASSFQQGQNEQFF. The CDR3 DNA is TGTGCCAGCAGTTTTCAACAGGGTCAGAATGAGCAGTTCTTC.

The rearrangement uses TRBV28 and TRBJ1-5, with 8 bases lining up with TRBD1. Germline V gene lookup returns CDR1 MDHEN and CDR2 SYDVKM. The junction had 6 bases not matched to a gene; V was cut back by 4 bases and J by 4 bases. The CDR3 extends over 15 amino acids. The CDR3 reads CASSSGGAGNQPQHF. Written as DNA, the CDR3 is TGTGCCAGCAGTTCAGGGGGCGCGGGTAATCAGCCCCAGCATTTT.

This chain connects TRBV5-8 to TRBJ2-1; 11 bases agree with TRBD1. The CDR3 length is 14 residues. CDR1 SGHTS and CDR2 YDEGEE come from the germline V gene. The trim removed 4 bases at V and 7 bases at J, leaving 4 bases unmatched. Here the CDR3 reads CASSTGQGVNEQFF. CDR3 DNA sequence: TGTGCCAGCAGCACGGGACAGGGGGTTAATGAGCAGTTCTTC.

This chain connects TRBV7-2 to TRBJ1-6; D call uncertain. V was shortened by 1 base and J by 6 bases, with 10 bases between the two germline ends. This CDR3 has 15 amino acids. CDR1 is SGHTA, CDR2 FQGNSA, per germline. The CDR3 DNA sequence: TGTGCCAGCAGCTTAGGACCCGGACCTAATTCACCCCTCCACTTT. Protein product: CASSLGPGPNSPLHF.

The chain carries TRBV6-1 and TRBJ1-6; D may be TRBD1 (6 bases). The CDR3 has 15 residues. V lost 7 bases and J lost 5, with 15 bases in between. Germline V lookup: CDR1 MNHNS, CDR2 SASEGT. CDR3 nucleotides: TGTGCCAGCACCTCCGGACAGATCGATAATTCACCCCTCCACTTT. It is translated as CASTSGQIDNSPLHF.

The chain recombines TRBV18 with TRBJ1-2, with 7 bases aligning to TRBD1. Trimming cost V 3 bases and J 0 bases; bases outside gene matches: 4. Germline loops: CDR1 KGHSH, CDR2 LQKENI. The CDR3 extends over 15 amino acids. The CDR3 loop is CASSPQGQTNYGYTF. The DNA of the CDR3 is TGTGCCAGCTCACCCCAGGGACAGACTAACTATGGCTACACCTTC.

This chain links TRBV11-2 with TRBJ2-3, with D maybe TRBD2 (6 bases). Trimming left V 3 bases short and J 6 bases short, with 19 bases between. The CDR3 runs 16 residues. Germline V gene data show CDR1 as SGHAT and CDR2 as FQNNGV. This CDR3 is CASSFAGRRFYDTQYF. In nucleotides, the CDR3 is TGTGCCAGCAGCTTCGCGGGACGGAGGTTTTATGATACGCAGTATTTT. Using reference TRBV11-2 and TRBJ2-3 for the parts outside the CDR3, the full variable domain is EAGVAQSPRYKIIEKRQSVAFWCNPISGHATLYWYQQILGQGPKLLIQFQNNGVVDDSQLPKDRFSAERLKGVDSTLKIQPAKLEDSAVYLCASSFAGRRFYDTQYFGPGTRLTVL.